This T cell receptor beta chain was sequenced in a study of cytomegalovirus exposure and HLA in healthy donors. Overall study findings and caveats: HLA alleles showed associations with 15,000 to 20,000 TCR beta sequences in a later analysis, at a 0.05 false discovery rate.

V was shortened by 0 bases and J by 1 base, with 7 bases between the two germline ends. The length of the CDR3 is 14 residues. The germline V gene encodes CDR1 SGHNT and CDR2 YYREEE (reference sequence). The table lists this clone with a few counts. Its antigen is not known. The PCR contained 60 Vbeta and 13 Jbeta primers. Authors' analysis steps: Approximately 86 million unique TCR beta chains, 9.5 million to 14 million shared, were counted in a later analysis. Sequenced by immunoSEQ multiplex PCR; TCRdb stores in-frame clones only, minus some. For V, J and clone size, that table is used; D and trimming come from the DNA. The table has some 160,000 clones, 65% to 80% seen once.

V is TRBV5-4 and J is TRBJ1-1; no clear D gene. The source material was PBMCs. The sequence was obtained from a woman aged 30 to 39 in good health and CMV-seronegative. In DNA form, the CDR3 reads TGTGCCAGCAGCTTGGGACTGAAGAACACTGAAGCTTTCTTT. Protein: CASSLGLKNTEAFF.